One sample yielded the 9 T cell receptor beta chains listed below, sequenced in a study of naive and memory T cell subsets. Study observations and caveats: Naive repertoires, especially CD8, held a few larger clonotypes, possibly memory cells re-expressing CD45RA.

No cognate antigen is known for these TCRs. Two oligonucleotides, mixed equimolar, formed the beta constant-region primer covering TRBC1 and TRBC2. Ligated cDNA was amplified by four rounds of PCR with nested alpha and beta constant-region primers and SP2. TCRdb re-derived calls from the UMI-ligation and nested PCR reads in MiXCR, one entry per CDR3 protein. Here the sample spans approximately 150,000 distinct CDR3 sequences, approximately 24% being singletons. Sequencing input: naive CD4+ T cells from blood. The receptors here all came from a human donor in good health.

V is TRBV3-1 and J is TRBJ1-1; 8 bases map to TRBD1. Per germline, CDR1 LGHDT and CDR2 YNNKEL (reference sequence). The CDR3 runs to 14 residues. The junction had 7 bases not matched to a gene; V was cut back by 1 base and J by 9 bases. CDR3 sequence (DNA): TGTGCCAGCAGCCAAGTTCTTCAGGGGGCGAAAGCTTTCTTT. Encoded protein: CASSQVLQGAKAFF.

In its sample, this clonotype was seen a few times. The CDR3 DNA reads as TGTGCCAGCAGTGTTAAGACTGTCAACGAGCAGTACTTC. Translated, it gives CASSVKTVNEQYF. This chain uses TRBV6-1 with TRBJ2-7, with D uncertain. The CDR3 extends over 13 amino acids. Trimming took off 4 bases at V and 5 bases at J, with 12 bases between the two ends. Germline V lookup: CDR1 MNHNS, CDR2 SASEGT.

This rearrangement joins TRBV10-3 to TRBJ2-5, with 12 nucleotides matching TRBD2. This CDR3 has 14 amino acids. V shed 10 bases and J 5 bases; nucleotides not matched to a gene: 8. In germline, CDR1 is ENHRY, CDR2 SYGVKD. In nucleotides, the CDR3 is TGTGCCACTGGAGGACTAGCGGGAAGGGAGACCCAGTACTTC. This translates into CATGGLAGRETQYF.

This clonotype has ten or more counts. This CDR3 is CASSTGSYEQYF. CDR3 DNA sequence: TGTGCCAGCAGTACCGGGAGCTACGAGCAGTACTTC. The rearrangement links TRBV6-5 to TRBJ2-7; maybe TRBD2 (6 bases). V was cut by 5 bases and J by 3 bases, with 8 bases left in between. This CDR3 comprises 12 residues. Germline V gene data show CDR1 as MNHEY and CDR2 as SVGAGI.

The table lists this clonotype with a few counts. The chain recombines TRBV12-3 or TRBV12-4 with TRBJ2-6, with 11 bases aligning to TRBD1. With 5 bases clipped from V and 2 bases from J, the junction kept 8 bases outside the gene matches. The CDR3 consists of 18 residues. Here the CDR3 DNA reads TGTGCCAGCAGTCCTTGGGGACAGGGGGGAACTGGGGCCAACGTCCTGACTTTC. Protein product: CASSPWGQGGTGANVLTF.

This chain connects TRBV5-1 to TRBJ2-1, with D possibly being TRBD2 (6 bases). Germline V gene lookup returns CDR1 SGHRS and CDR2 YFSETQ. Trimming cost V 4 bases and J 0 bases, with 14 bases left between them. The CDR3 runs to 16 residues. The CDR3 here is CASSLLGGFSYNEQFF. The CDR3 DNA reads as TGCGCCAGCAGCCTGTTGGGGGGATTCTCCTACAATGAGCAGTTCTTC.

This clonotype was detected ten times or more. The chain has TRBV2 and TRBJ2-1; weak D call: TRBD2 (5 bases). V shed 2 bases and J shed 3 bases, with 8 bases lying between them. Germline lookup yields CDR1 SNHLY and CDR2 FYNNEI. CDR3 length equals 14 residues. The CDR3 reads CASSERELYNEQFF. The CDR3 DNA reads TGTGCCAGCAGTGAACGGGAACTCTACAATGAGCAGTTCTTC.

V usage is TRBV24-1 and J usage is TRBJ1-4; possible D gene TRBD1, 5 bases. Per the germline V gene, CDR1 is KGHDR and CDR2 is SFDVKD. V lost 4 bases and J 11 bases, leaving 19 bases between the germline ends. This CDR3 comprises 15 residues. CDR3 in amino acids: CATSDSAGGGRKLFF. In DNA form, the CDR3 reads TGTGCCACCAGTGACTCCGCTGGGGGGGGAAGGAAACTGTTTTTT.

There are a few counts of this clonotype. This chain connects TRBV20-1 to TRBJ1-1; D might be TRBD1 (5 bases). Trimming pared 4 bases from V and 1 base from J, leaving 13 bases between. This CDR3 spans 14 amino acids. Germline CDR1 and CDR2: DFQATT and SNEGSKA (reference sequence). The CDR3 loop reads CSAMKEGKNTEAFF. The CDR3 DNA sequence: TGCAGTGCTATGAAGGAGGGGAAGAACACTGAAGCTTTCTTT.